The rows below give T cell receptor beta chains drawn from one sample of a study of T cell responses to AZD1222 COVID-19 vaccine. The repertoire was sequenced with immunoSEQ multiplex PCR; TCRdb's copy has only in-frame clones and lacks some. The sample yields 55,000 to 75,000 clones, 80% to 90% seen once. The input for sequencing was peripheral blood, taken on day 0 of AZD1222 vaccination. The receptors were sampled from an adult in good health. CDR3s include the opening cysteine and the closing phenylalanine or tryptophan. The D gene is left open where the match is weak. Clone size appears in some rows only: once, few, many, or a class for an expanded clone.

size,J,V,D,DNA,CDR3
NA,TRBJ1-2,TRBV9,NA,TGTGCCAGCAGCGTAGCTACGTGGGATGGCTACACCTTC,CASSVATWDGYTF
NA,TRBJ1-1,TRBV29-1,NA,TGCAGCGTCGGCAGGGTCGAGACTGAAGCTTTCTTT,CSVGRVETEAFF
few,TRBJ1-1,TRBV5-1,TRBD1,TGCGCCAGCAGCCCGGGGACAGGGGGTTTACCTGAAGCTTTCTTT,CASSPGTGGLPEAFF
NA,TRBJ1-4,TRBV18,TRBD1,TGTGCCAGCTCACCACCAGGGACAGGATTGGAAAAACTGTTTTTT,CASSPPGTGLEKLFF
NA,TRBJ1-3,TRBV5-6,TRBD1,TGTGCCAGCAGCTTGGGACAGGGGACGGGAAACACCATATATTTT,CASSLGQGTGNTIYF
NA,TRBJ2-2,TRBV3-1/TRBV3-2,TRBD2,TGTGCCAGCAGCCAACCCGGGGGGGCCAGGGCCGGGGAGCTGTTTTTT,CASSQPGGARAGELFF
once,TRBJ1-3,TRBV6-2/TRBV6-3,NA,TGTGCCAGCAGTTACCGACTTGGACGGATCTCTGGAAACACCATATATTTT,CASSYRLGRISGNTIYF
NA,TRBJ2-1,TRBV7-8,TRBD2,TGTGCCAGCAGCTTTTTTTGGGGGGGTGAGCAGTTCTTC,CASSFFWGGEQFF
NA,TRBJ2-4,TRBV5-4,TRBD2,TGTGCCAGCAGCTTGGCGGGAGGGGAAAACATTCAGTACTTC,CASSLAGGENIQYF
NA,TRBJ2-7,TRBV11-2,TRBD1,TGTGCCAGCAGCTCAACAGGGGGCGAGCAGTACTTC,CASSSTGGEQYF
NA,TRBJ2-1,TRBV5-6,NA,TGTGCCAGCAGCAGAAAAACAGGGAGCTCCTACAATGAGCAGTTCTTC,CASSRKTGSSYNEQFF
NA,TRBJ1-1,TRBV6-2/TRBV6-3,NA,TGTGCCAGCAGCCCCCTCGGGCAGGGACAAACTGAAGCTTTCTTT,CASSPLGQGQTEAFF
few,TRBJ2-7,TRBV7-6,NA,TGTGCCAGCAGCGAACAGACAGGTTACTACGAGCAGTACTTC,CASSEQTGYYEQYF
NA,TRBJ1-2,TRBV7-9,NA,TGTGCCAGCACACCCGGAGGGGGGTATGGCTACACCTTC,CASTPGGGYGYTF
NA,TRBJ1-1,TRBV7-9,NA,TGTGCCAGCAGCTTGATTAGGAACACCGATGGAAACACTGAAGCTTTCTTT,CASSLIRNTDGNTEAFF
NA,TRBJ2-2,TRBV2,NA,TGTGCCAGCAGTGAATTCGACACCGGGGAGCTGTTTTTT,CASSEFDTGELFF
NA,TRBJ1-1,TRBV3-1/TRBV3-2,NA,TGTGCCAGCAGCCAAGAAGAGGGGCTCTTGGATAACACTGAAGCTTTCTTT,CASSQEEGLLDNTEAFF
few,TRBJ2-1,TRBV12-3/TRBV12-4,TRBD1,TGTGCCAGCACCATCAGGGGGCGCGGCGAGCAGTTCTTC,CASTIRGRGEQFF
NA,TRBJ2-3,TRBV5-4,NA,TGTGCCAGCAGCATTCCTAGCTCAGATACGCAGTATTTT,CASSIPSSDTQYF
NA,TRBJ1-2,TRBV2,TRBD1,TGTGCCAGCAGTGCTATGACAGGGGGCGAAGGCTACACCTTC,CASSAMTGGEGYTF
once,TRBJ2-6,TRBV5-1,NA,TGCGCCAGCAGCTGGGGGGACAGTCTTCGTGGGGCCAACGTCCTGACTTTC,CASSWGDSLRGANVLTF
NA,TRBJ1-1,TRBV3-1/TRBV3-2,TRBD1,TGTGCCAGCAGAAAAAGGGACAGCAACACTGAAGCTTTCTTT,CASRKRDSNTEAFF
NA,TRBJ1-2,TRBV7-2,NA,TGTGCCAGCAGCTTACAGGGATATGGCTACACCTTC,CASSLQGYGYTF
NA,TRBJ2-1,TRBV11-2,NA,TGTGCCAGCAGCTTGGGAAGGGGTAGGTACAATGAGCAGTTCTTC,CASSLGRGRYNEQFF
NA,TRBJ1-4,TRBV18,NA,TGTGCCAGCTCACCACAGATTGCAACTAATGAAAAACTGTTTTTT,CASSPQIATNEKLFF
NA,TRBJ1-3,TRBV30,TRBD1,TGTGCCTGGAGTGGGGACAGCGGCTCTGGAAACACCATATATTTT,CAWSGDSGSGNTIYF
NA,TRBJ2-5,TRBV6-5,NA,TGTGCCAGCAGTCCAGATCACCTACAAGAGACCCAGTACTTC,CASSPDHLQETQYF
NA,TRBJ1-1,TRBV7-9,TRBD1,TGTGCCAGCAGCTTAGGCAGGGGGCCTGAAGCTTTCTTT,CASSLGRGPEAFF
once,TRBJ1-5,TRBV6-1,NA,TGTGCCAGCAGTGAAGTAGGCAATCAGCCCCAGCATTTT,CASSEVGNQPQHF
NA,TRBJ1-1,TRBV5-1,TRBD1,TGCGCCAGCAGCCCCGCGACAGGGGGTGAGGGGAAAGCTTTCTTT,CASSPATGGEGKAFF
NA,TRBJ1-2,TRBV29-1,NA,TGCAGCGTCGGAGAGGCAGGCCGCTACACCTTC,CSVGEAGRYTF
NA,TRBJ1-1,TRBV7-9,NA,TGTGCCAGCAGCTTTTCAGGGAACACTGAAGCTTTCTTT,CASSFSGNTEAFF
NA,TRBJ1-4,TRBV25-1,TRBD1,TGTGCCAGCAGTAAGGACAGGCGAAACGGTGAAAAACTGTTTTTT,CASSKDRRNGEKLFF
NA,TRBJ1-2,TRBV5-5,NA,TGTGCCAGCAGCCAGAGGGGAGGCTACACCTTC,CASSQRGGYTF
NA,TRBJ1-1,TRBV18,TRBD1,TGTGCCAGCTCACCACCTTACAGGGGGAACACTGAAGCTTTCTTT,CASSPPYRGNTEAFF
NA,TRBJ2-7,TRBV7-9,NA,TGTGCCAGCAGCTCCTGGACACCGGAATCCCTATACGAGCAGTACTTC,CASSSWTPESLYEQYF